Listed below are T cell receptor beta chains from one sample, sequenced in a study of CD8+CD57+ T cells in acquired aplastic anemia. TCRdb ran MiXCR on the reads and lists one entry per CDR3 protein. The sample has hundreds of thousands of distinct CDR3 sequences; approximately 70% are singletons. The sample consisted of sorted CD4+, CD8+, or CD8+CD57+ T cells (not recorded which) from PBMCs. The receptors come from a human donor in good health, serving as a control. Each CDR3 is given with its conserved first and last residue. A D gene is named only where the DNA matches it firmly. Size is omitted from some rows. Given values are once, few, many or a class for expanded clones.

V	size	J	length	D	DNA	CDR3
TRBV7-3	-	TRBJ1-5	14	-	TGCGCCAGCAGCTTCGGGAGTTTTAATCAGTCCCAGCATTTT	CASSFGSFNQSQHF
TRBV19	-	TRBJ1-6	13	-	TGTGCCAGTAGTATGAGCCAGAATTCACCCCTCCACTTT	CASSMSQNSPLHF
TRBV10-1	-	TRBJ2-1	14	-	TGCGCCAGCAGTGTTGGGACCTCCTACAATGAGCAGTTCTTC	CASSVGTSYNEQFF
TRBV4-2	many	TRBJ1-2	14	-	TGTGCCAGCAGCCAAGAATCCAGGGGAAATGGCTACACCTTC	CASSQESRGNGYTF
TRBV5-4	-	TRBJ2-5	14	-	TGTGCCAGCAACTTGGACAGCAGGCAAGAGACCCAGTACTTC	CASNLDSRQETQYF
TRBV19	few	TRBJ2-7	15	TRBD1	TGTGCCAGTAGGGAGATTGGGACAGGGGTTTACGAGCAGTACTTC	CASREIGTGVYEQYF
TRBV12-3/TRBV12-4	-	TRBJ1-4	12	TRBD1	TGTGCCAGCAGCCAGGGGGGTAAGAGGGTGTTTTTT	CASSQGGKRVFF
TRBV11-2	once	TRBJ2-4	15	TRBD1	TGTGCCAGCAGCCATCCCGGGACAGGGCAAAACATTCAGTACTTC	CASSHPGTGQNIQYF
TRBV7-3	-	TRBJ1-2	18	-	TGTGCCAGCAGCTTGTCTCACCCTCAAAGCGGGCAAGGGGGAGGCTACACCTTC	CASSLSHPQSGQGGGYTF
TRBV7-2	many	TRBJ2-7	15	TRBD2	TGTGCCAGCAGCTTCGAAGCGGGGGGGTCCTACGAGCAGTACTTC	CASSFEAGGSYEQYF
TRBV5-1	-	TRBJ2-2	15	-	TGCGCCAGCAGCCCACTGAGTGGGGGCACTGGGGAGCTGTTTTTT	CASSPLSGGTGELFF
TRBV11-2	-	TRBJ2-3	16	-	TGTGCCAGCAGCTTACGCCTCGGACCGGGCACAGATACGCAGTATTTT	CASSLRLGPGTDTQYF
TRBV15	many	TRBJ2-7	15	-	TGTGCCACCAGCAGAGATTCCGGGAGAGCCTACGAGCAGTACTTC	CATSRDSGRAYEQYF
TRBV2	once	TRBJ1-6	13	-	TGTGCCAGCAGCGATGAGATAAACTCACTCCCCCACTTT	CASSDEINSLPHF
TRBV2	-	TRBJ2-5	15	TRBD2	TGTGCCAGCAGCACTAATCCGGGGGGCCAAGAGACCCAGTACTTC	CASSTNPGGQETQYF
TRBV7-2	-	TRBJ1-1	14	-	TGTGCCAGCAGCTTTGGGCTAGCGGGGGCCCGCGAGCAGTTT	CASSFGLAGAREQF
TRBV11-1	-	TRBJ2-5	14	-	TGTGCCAGCAGCGAAGGGGGGGCTAAGGAGACCCAGTACTTC	CASSEGGAKETQYF
TRBV19	many	TRBJ1-2	13	-	TGTGCCAGTAGTTCCGGGACAAGTTATGGCTACACCTTC	CASSSGTSYGYTF
TRBV19	many	TRBJ1-6	13	-	TGTGCCAGTATGGCAGGGGTCGGTTCACCCCTCCACTTT	CASMAGVGSPLHF
TRBV6-1	many	TRBJ2-3	15	TRBD1	TGTGCCAGCAGTGACGGGGACAGGGGGACAGATACGCAGTATTTT	CASSDGDRGTDTQYF
TRBV20-1	-	TRBJ1-2	12	TRBD1	TGCAGTGCTAGAGATCAAGGGGGCGGCTACACCTTC	CSARDQGGGYTF
TRBV6-2/TRBV6-3	many	TRBJ1-5	14	TRBD1	TGTGCCACCGCAACAGGGGGAAGCAATCAGCCCCAGCATTTT	CATATGGSNQPQHF
TRBV29-1	-	TRBJ1-2	15	-	TGCAGCGCTGACAACTCAGGACAGACAAACTATGGCTACACCTTC	CSADNSGQTNYGYTF
TRBV7-8	few	TRBJ2-7	16	-	TGTGCAAGCAGCAACTATGGGCAGTCGAGCTCCTACGAGCAGTACTTC	CASSNYGQSSSYEQYF
TRBV15	few	TRBJ1-5	14	-	TGTGCCACCAGCAGGGAATGGGATGATCAGCCCCAGCATTTT	CATSREWDDQPQHF
TRBV15	-	TRBJ1-1	15	-	TGTGCCACCAGCGGCACCGCGACCGGTTTCACTGAAGCTTTCTTT	CATSGTATGFTEAFF
TRBV6-2/TRBV6-3	-	TRBJ1-1	15	-	TGTGCCAGCAGCCCCCGAGAGGAGGCGGACACTGAAGCTTTCTTT	CASSPREEADTEAFF
TRBV7-3	few	TRBJ2-2	13	-	TGTGCCAGCGGCGATCTGAATGCCGGGGAGCTGCTTTTT	CASGDLNAGELLF
TRBV15	many	TRBJ1-2	13	-	TGTGCCACCAGCAGACCTGGGAACTATGGCTACACCTTC	CATSRPGNYGYTF
TRBV3-1	-	TRBJ2-5	19	TRBD2	TGTGCCAGCAGCCAAGAGCCGGGCGGGGGGACCTCGTACCAAGAGACCCAGTACTTC	CASSQEPGGGTSYQETQYF
TRBV5-1	few	TRBJ2-2	16	TRBD2	TGCGCCAGCGGCTTATGGAGCGGGGGGGCATCCGGGGAGCTGTTTTTT	CASGLWSGGASGELFF
TRBV7-8	-	TRBJ2-7	15	-	-	CASSLAEGGEQYFYF
TRBV7-9	-	TRBJ2-7	16	-	TGTGCCAGCAGCCCAGCCAAAGGCTATGGCTACACCTTCCAGTACTTC	CASSPAKGYGYTFQYF
TRBV7-7	few	TRBJ2-1	18	TRBD1	TGTGCTAGCAGCACTAGACAGGGGACAGGGTTTTGTTACAATGAGCAGTTCTTC	CASSTRQGTGFCYNEQFF
TRBV5-4	-	TRBJ1-4	15	-	TGTGCCAGCAGCCCGGCGATGGAGGTCAGTGAAAAACTGTTTTTT	CASSPAMEVSEKLFF
TRBV12-3/TRBV12-4	many	TRBJ2-1	14	-	TGTGCCAGCATTCGTAGCGGATCTTACAATGAGCAGTTCTTC	CASIRSGSYNEQFF
TRBV7-2	-	TRBJ1-5	14	-	TGTGCCAGCAGCTCCCAACCAGGGGATCAGCCTCAGCATTTT	CASSSQPGDQPQHF
TRBV9	-	TRBJ2-7	13	-	TGTGCCAGCAGGATCAAACGGGGAAACATGCAGTACTTC	CASRIKRGNMQYF
TRBV7-7	many	TRBJ1-3	16	-	TGTGCCAGCAGCTTAGGGGGGAGGTCCTCTGGAAACACCATATATTTT	CASSLGGRSSGNTIYF
TRBV9	-	TRBJ2-7	14	-	TGTGCCAGCAGCCCTGACGGGCGAGATTACGAGCAGTACTTC	CASSPDGRDYEQYF
TRBV10-3	-	TRBJ2-1	17	TRBD1	TGTGCCATCAGTGTATCAGGGGGCCGATCCCTTTACAATGAGCAGTTCTTC	CAISVSGGRSLYNEQFF
TRBV5-1	many	TRBJ2-5	18	TRBD1	TGCGCCAGCAGCTTAAGAACCCCGGGACAGGGGTCAGGAGAGACCCAGTACTTC	CASSLRTPGQGSGETQYF
TRBV7-9	-	TRBJ2-5	17	TRBD2	TGTGCCAGCAGCTTGGCGGGACTACCGACGGTTGGAGAGACCCAGTACTTC	CASSLAGLPTVGETQYF
TRBV2	many	TRBJ2-7	12	-	TGTGCCAGCACCTACACAACGTACGAGCAGTACTTC	CASTYTTYEQYF
TRBV7-2	-	TRBJ1-2	15	TRBD1	TGTGCCAGCAGCTTAGTCGGGACAGACATTTATGGCTACACCTTC	CASSLVGTDIYGYTF
TRBV5-8	many	TRBJ1-1	15	TRBD1	TGTGCCAGCAGCTCAAAGGGACAGGCCAGGACTGAAGCTTTCTTT	CASSSKGQARTEAFF
TRBV19	many	TRBJ2-1	14	-	TGTGCCAGTAGTACCGGACAAACCTACAATGAGCAGTTCTTC	CASSTGQTYNEQFF
TRBV12-3/TRBV12-4	-	TRBJ2-5	11	-	TGTGCCAGCATCCAAGTAGAGACCCAGTACTTC	CASIQVETQYF
TRBV29-1	once	TRBJ1-1	15	TRBD1	TGCAGCGTCGTCGGGACAGGGGGAAGGAGCACTGAAGCTTTCTTT	CSVVGTGGRSTEAFF
TRBV5-1	-	TRBJ2-2	15	-	TGTGCCAGCAGCGTGGCCGGGGATAGCAACGGGGAGCTGTTTTTT	CASSVAGDSNGELFF